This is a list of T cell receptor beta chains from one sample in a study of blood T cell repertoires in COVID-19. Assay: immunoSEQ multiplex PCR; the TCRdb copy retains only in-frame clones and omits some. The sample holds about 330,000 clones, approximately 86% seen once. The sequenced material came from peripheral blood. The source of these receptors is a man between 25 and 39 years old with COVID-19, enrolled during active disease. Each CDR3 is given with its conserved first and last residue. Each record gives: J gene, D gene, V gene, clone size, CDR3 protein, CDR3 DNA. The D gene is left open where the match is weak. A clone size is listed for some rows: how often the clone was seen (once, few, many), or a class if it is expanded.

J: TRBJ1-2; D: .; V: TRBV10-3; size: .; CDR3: CAISESVGSGYGYTF; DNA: TGTGCCATCAGTGAGTCGGTAGGGAGCGGCTATGGCTACACCTTC
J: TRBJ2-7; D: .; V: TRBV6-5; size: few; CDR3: CASSYYSSYEQYF; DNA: TGTGCCAGCAGTTACTACAGCTCCTACGAGCAGTACTTC
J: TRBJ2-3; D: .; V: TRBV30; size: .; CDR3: CAWGRMRTDTQYF; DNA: TGTGCCTGGGGGAGGATGAGGACAGATACGCAGTATTTT
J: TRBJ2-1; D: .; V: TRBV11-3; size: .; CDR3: CASSLVSGNEQFF; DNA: TGTGCCAGCAGCTTAGTATCGGGGAATGAGCAGTTCTTC
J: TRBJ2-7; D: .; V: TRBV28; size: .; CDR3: CASRIQDSYEQYF; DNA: TGTGCCAGCAGGATACAGGATTCCTACGAGCAGTACTTC
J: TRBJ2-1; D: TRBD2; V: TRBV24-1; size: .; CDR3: CATSEAGLAGVNEQFF; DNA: TGTGCCACCAGTGAAGCGGGACTAGCGGGGGTAAATGAGCAGTTCTTC
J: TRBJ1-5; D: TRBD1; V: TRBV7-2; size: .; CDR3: CASSPRQGHTSNQPQHF; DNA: TGTGCCAGCAGCCCACGACAGGGCCATACTAGCAATCAGCCCCAGCATTTT
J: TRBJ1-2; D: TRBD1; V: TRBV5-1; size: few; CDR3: CASSWGQGYGYTF; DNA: TGCGCCAGCAGCTGGGGACAGGGCTATGGCTACACCTTC
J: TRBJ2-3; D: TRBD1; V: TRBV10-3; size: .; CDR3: CAISEPSQGANTQYF; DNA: TGTGCCATCAGTGAACCGTCGCAGGGGGCGAATACGCAGTATTTT
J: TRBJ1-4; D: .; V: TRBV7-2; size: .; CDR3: CASSRLGQTTNEKLFF; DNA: TGTGCCAGCAGCCGCCTTGGACAGACAACTAATGAAAAACTGTTTTTT
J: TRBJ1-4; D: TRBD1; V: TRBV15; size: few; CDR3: CATSESGTGGEKLFF; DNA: TGTGCCACCAGCGAGTCCGGGACAGGGGGGGAAAAACTGTTTTTT
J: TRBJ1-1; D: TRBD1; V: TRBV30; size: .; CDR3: CAWSGTGVFTEAFF; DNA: TGTGCCTGGTCCGGGACAGGGGTTTTCACTGAAGCTTTCTTT
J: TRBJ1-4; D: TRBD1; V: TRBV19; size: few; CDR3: CASSPPRGQGKKLFF; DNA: TGTGCCAGTAGTCCCCCACGGGGACAGGGGAAAAAACTGTTTTTT
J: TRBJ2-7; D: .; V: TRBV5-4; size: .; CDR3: CASSLQGNEQYF; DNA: TGTGCCAGCAGCCTCCAGGGGAACGAGCAGTACTTC
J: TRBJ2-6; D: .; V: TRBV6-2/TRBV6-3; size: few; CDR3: CASSRDNSGANVLTF; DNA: TGTGCCAGCAGTAGGGACAACTCTGGGGCCAACGTCCTGACTTTC
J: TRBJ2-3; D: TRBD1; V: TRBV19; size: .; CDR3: CASRNPGQGWFSSTDTQYF; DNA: TGTGCCAGCCGCAACCCAGGACAGGGGTGGTTTAGTAGCACAGATACGCAGTATTTT
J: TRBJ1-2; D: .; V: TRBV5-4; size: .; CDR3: CASSVGREANYGYTF; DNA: TGTGCCAGCAGCGTCGGCCGGGAAGCTAACTATGGCTACACCTTC
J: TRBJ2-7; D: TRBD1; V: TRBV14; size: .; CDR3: CASSQVTGGYEQYF; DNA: TGTGCCAGCAGCCAAGTTACAGGGGGATACGAGCAGTACTTC
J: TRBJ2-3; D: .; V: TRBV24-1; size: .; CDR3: CATSDWGTSTDTQYF; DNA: TGTGCCACCTCAGACTGGGGGACTAGCACAGATACGCAGTATTTT
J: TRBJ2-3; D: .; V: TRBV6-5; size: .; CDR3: CASRAAGAGPDTQYF; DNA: TGTGCCAGCAGGGCAGCTGGCGCGGGCCCAGATACGCAGTATTTT
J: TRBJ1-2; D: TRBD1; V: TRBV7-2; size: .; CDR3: CASSFATGGRYGYTF; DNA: TGTGCCAGCAGCTTCGCCACAGGGGGCCGGTATGGCTACACCTTC
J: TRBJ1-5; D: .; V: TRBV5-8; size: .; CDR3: CASSPSNQPQHF; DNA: TGTGCCAGCAGCCCCTCCAATCAGCCCCAGCATTTT
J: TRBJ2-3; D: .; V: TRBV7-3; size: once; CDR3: CASSLTLAAIDTQYF; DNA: TGTGCCAGCAGCCTGACCCTAGCCGCGATAGATACGCAGTATTTT
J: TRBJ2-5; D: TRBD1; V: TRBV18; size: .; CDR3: CASSPFRDRGQETQYF; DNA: TGTGCCAGCTCACCATTCCGGGACAGGGGGCAGGAGACCCAGTACTTC
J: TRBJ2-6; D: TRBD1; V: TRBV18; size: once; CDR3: CASSRGQGPSSGANVLTF; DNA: TGTGCCAGCTCACGGGGACAGGGGCCCTCCTCTGGGGCCAACGTCCTGACTTTC